Listed below are T cell receptor beta chains from one sample, sequenced in a study of T cell repertoires in cytomegalovirus infection. These TCRs' antigens remain unknown. TCRdb re-analysed the reads in MiXCR, keeping a single row per CDR3 protein. Among hundreds of thousands of distinct CDR3 sequences, approximately 31% were seen once, and the ten largest hold around 15%. The sequenced sample was cultured CD8+ T cells from PBMCs, obtained from culture after CMV antigen stimulation. These receptors originate from a human donor in good health (CMV status not recorded). Some clones in this sample may be carry-over from other donors' samples. Each CDR3 is given with its conserved first and last residue. Each record gives: V gene, clone size, J gene, D gene, CDR3 DNA, CDR3 protein. D genes are given only for firm matches. Some rows have no size entry. The others give once, few or many, or a class for an expanded clone.

V gene: TRBV7-9; clone size: .; J gene: TRBJ1-3; D gene: .; CDR3 DNA: TGTGCCAGCAGCTTACCCTCAGGGATCTCTGGAAACACCATATATTTT; CDR3 protein: CASSLPSGISGNTIYF
V gene: TRBV27; clone size: few; J gene: TRBJ2-3; D gene: TRBD2; CDR3 DNA: TGTGCCAGCAGTTCTCCGGGACTAGCGGACACAGATACGCAGTATTTT; CDR3 protein: CASSSPGLADTDTQYF
V gene: TRBV7-3; clone size: .; J gene: TRBJ2-5; D gene: .; CDR3 DNA: TGTGCCAGCAGCTTCCTTGGGGGATCGGAAGAGACCCAGTACTTC; CDR3 protein: CASSFLGGSEETQYF
V gene: TRBV6-1; clone size: few; J gene: TRBJ1-1; D gene: TRBD1; CDR3 DNA: TGTGCCAGCAGGAACGGGACAGGGTGGAGGAACACTGAAGCTTTCTTT; CDR3 protein: CASRNGTGWRNTEAFF
V gene: TRBV20-1; clone size: .; J gene: TRBJ1-5; D gene: .; CDR3 DNA: TGCAGTGCTAGAGATTTCGGGAGCAATCAGCCCCAGCATTTT; CDR3 protein: CSARDFGSNQPQHF
V gene: TRBV7-6; clone size: .; J gene: TRBJ1-3; D gene: .; CDR3 DNA: TGTGCCAGCAGCTTAGGTGGGGCAGGAGGAAACACCATATATTTT; CDR3 protein: CASSLGGAGGNTIYF
V gene: TRBV9; clone size: few; J gene: TRBJ1-6; D gene: .; CDR3 DNA: TGTGCCAGCAGCCTTGGATCAGGGGTTAATTCACCCCTCCACTTT; CDR3 protein: CASSLGSGVNSPLHF
V gene: TRBV10-2; clone size: .; J gene: TRBJ2-2; D gene: .; CDR3 DNA: TGCGCCAGCAGTGATGACAGGACGGGCGGGGAGCTGTTTTTT; CDR3 protein: CASSDDRTGGELFF
V gene: TRBV2; clone size: many; J gene: TRBJ1-5; D gene: .; CDR3 DNA: TGTGCCAGCAGTGGAACACAGGGAAGTCAGCCCCAGCATTTT; CDR3 protein: CASSGTQGSQPQHF
V gene: TRBV10-3; clone size: few; J gene: TRBJ1-2; D gene: .; CDR3 DNA: TGTGCCATCAGTGAGTCGACTATGGAGACAGTCTATGGCTACACCTTC; CDR3 protein: CAISESTMETVYGYTF
V gene: TRBV7-2; clone size: .; J gene: TRBJ1-6; D gene: TRBD1; CDR3 DNA: TGTGCCAGCAGCTTAGAGTCCGGGACAGGGGGCAGGTTTGGCAGATCACCCCTCCACTTT; CDR3 protein: CASSLESGTGGRFGRSPLHF
V gene: TRBV2; clone size: few; J gene: TRBJ2-2; D gene: .; CDR3 DNA: TGTGCCAGCAGTGAAGGAATGGGTACCGGGGAGCTGTTTTTT; CDR3 protein: CASSEGMGTGELFF
V gene: TRBV7-9; clone size: few; J gene: TRBJ2-1; D gene: .; CDR3 DNA: TGTGCCAGCAGCCCGTTAGAGGGGGGAAATGAGCAGTTCTTC; CDR3 protein: CASSPLEGGNEQFF
V gene: TRBV6-6; clone size: .; J gene: TRBJ1-6; D gene: .; CDR3 DNA: TGTGCCAGCAGTCGCGGGGGCCCCGCGTATAATTCACCCCTCCACTTT; CDR3 protein: CASSRGGPAYNSPLHF
V gene: TRBV9; clone size: once; J gene: TRBJ2-3; D gene: TRBD1; CDR3 DNA: TGTGCCAGCAGCGTAGAAGGGACAGGGAGAGATACGCAGTATTTT; CDR3 protein: CASSVEGTGRDTQYF
V gene: TRBV20-1; clone size: .; J gene: TRBJ1-5; D gene: .; CDR3 DNA: TGCAGTGCTAGAGGAGGGGTTAGCAATCAGCCCCAGCATTTT; CDR3 protein: CSARGGVSNQPQHF
V gene: TRBV5-6; clone size: many; J gene: TRBJ1-1; D gene: TRBD1; CDR3 DNA: TGTGCCAGCAGCCCGGGCAGGGGGCTAGCTGAAGCTTTCTTT; CDR3 protein: CASSPGRGLAEAFF
V gene: TRBV27; clone size: once; J gene: TRBJ2-5; D gene: TRBD1; CDR3 DNA: TGTGCCAGCAGTGTAGAAGGGCCTTGGACAGGGCCGGAGACCCAGTACTTC; CDR3 protein: CASSVEGPWTGPETQYF
V gene: TRBV6-2/TRBV6-3; clone size: .; J gene: TRBJ2-5; D gene: .; CDR3 DNA: TGTGCCACCTGGGGCGGGGTGCAACAAGAGACCCAGTACTTC; CDR3 protein: CATWGGVQQETQYF
V gene: TRBV2; clone size: once; J gene: TRBJ2-1; D gene: TRBD2; CDR3 DNA: TGTGCCAGCAGCGGGGGGGAAAGGGGAAAGTTCTTC; CDR3 protein: CASSGGERGKFF
V gene: TRBV7-6; clone size: few; J gene: TRBJ2-7; D gene: TRBD1; CDR3 DNA: TGTGCCAGCAGCTTACCAGGGGGCAACGAGCAGTACTTC; CDR3 protein: CASSLPGGNEQYF
V gene: TRBV7-2; clone size: many; J gene: TRBJ2-1; D gene: .; CDR3 DNA: TGTGCCAGCAGGCCAGGGCCACTACCCTACAATGAGCAGTTCTTC; CDR3 protein: CASRPGPLPYNEQFF
V gene: TRBV7-3; clone size: .; J gene: TRBJ2-1; D gene: TRBD2; CDR3 DNA: TGTGCCAGCAGGTTTAGCGGGGACACCTACAATGAGCAGTTCTTC; CDR3 protein: CASRFSGDTYNEQFF
V gene: TRBV20-1; clone size: .; J gene: TRBJ1-1; D gene: .; CDR3 DNA: TGCAGTAACAGGGACAAGTGGGCTGAAGCTTTCTTT; CDR3 protein: CSNRDKWAEAFF
V gene: TRBV15; clone size: .; J gene: TRBJ1-2; D gene: TRBD1; CDR3 DNA: TGTGCCACCAGCAGCTTGGACAGGGGGCCCTACGACGGCTACACCTTC; CDR3 protein: CATSSLDRGPYDGYTF
V gene: TRBV6-2/TRBV6-3; clone size: .; J gene: TRBJ2-2; D gene: .; CDR3 DNA: TGTGCCAGCAGTTACTGGGGGGCCGGCACCGGGGAGCTGTTTTTT; CDR3 protein: CASSYWGAGTGELFF
V gene: TRBV12-5; clone size: .; J gene: TRBJ2-2; D gene: TRBD2; CDR3 DNA: TGTGCTAGTGGTTTAGCGGGGGGGTTTCCCGGGGAGCTGTTTTTT; CDR3 protein: CASGLAGGFPGELFF
V gene: TRBV7-8; clone size: .; J gene: TRBJ2-1; D gene: TRBD1; CDR3 DNA: TGTGCCAGCACCCATCCGGGACAGGGGGTCTCCTACAATGAGCAGTTCTTC; CDR3 protein: CASTHPGQGVSYNEQFF
V gene: TRBV28; clone size: few; J gene: TRBJ2-1; D gene: .; CDR3 DNA: TGTGCCAGCAGTTTATACGTCGGACGAGTCAATGAGCAGTTCTTC; CDR3 protein: CASSLYVGRVNEQFF
V gene: TRBV7-6; clone size: few; J gene: TRBJ1-2; D gene: .; CDR3 DNA: TGTGCCAGCAGCTTCTTGGACGGTGGCTACACCTTC; CDR3 protein: CASSFLDGGYTF
V gene: TRBV15; clone size: .; J gene: TRBJ2-7; D gene: .; CDR3 DNA: TGTGCCACCAGCGGGAGACTCGGCGGTAGCTACGAGCAGTACTTC; CDR3 protein: CATSGRLGGSYEQYF
V gene: TRBV6-2/TRBV6-3; clone size: few; J gene: TRBJ2-1; D gene: .; CDR3 DNA: TGTGCCAGCAGTTACCTCCTGAAGGGAGCGTCCCCCTACAATGAGCAGTTCTTC; CDR3 protein: CASSYLLKGASPYNEQFF
V gene: TRBV7-9; clone size: many; J gene: TRBJ1-2; D gene: .; CDR3 DNA: TGTGCCAGCAGCCCCGGGACGGGAGCTAACTATGGCTACACCTTC; CDR3 protein: CASSPGTGANYGYTF
V gene: TRBV7-7; clone size: few; J gene: TRBJ2-7; D gene: .; CDR3 DNA: TGTGCTAGCAGCCCAATCAGCCTAACCTACGAGCAGTACTTC; CDR3 protein: CASSPISLTYEQYF
V gene: TRBV12-3/TRBV12-4; clone size: few; J gene: TRBJ2-1; D gene: TRBD2; CDR3 DNA: TGTGCCAGCAGTCGGACTAGCGGGGGAGACCCAAATCTGTTCTTC; CDR3 protein: CASSRTSGGDPNLFF
V gene: TRBV2; clone size: few; J gene: TRBJ2-7; D gene: TRBD1; CDR3 DNA: TGTGCCAGCAGTGAAACTCAAGACGGACAGGGAGCCTACGAGCAGTACTTC; CDR3 protein: CASSETQDGQGAYEQYF
V gene: TRBV3-1; clone size: .; J gene: TRBJ2-5; D gene: TRBD2; CDR3 DNA: TGTGCCAGCAGCCAGGGACTAGCGGGGGGGCCGGAGCAAGAGACCCAGTACTTC; CDR3 protein: CASSQGLAGGPEQETQYF
V gene: TRBV6-1; clone size: .; J gene: TRBJ2-1; D gene: .; CDR3 DNA: TGTGCCAGCACTAAGGGCCTTTCATACAATGAGCAGTTCTTC; CDR3 protein: CASTKGLSYNEQFF